Listed below are T cell receptor beta chains from one sample, sequenced in a study of CD8 T cells in ankylosing spondylitis. Each CDR3 protein gets one entry after TCRdb re-called the 5' RACE reads with MiXCR. The sample holds 340,000 or so distinct CDR3 sequences, about 15% seen once. The specimen was blood, either unsorted or a sorted T cell fraction (not recorded which). These TCRs come from a male donor with ankylosing spondylitis or in good health (not recorded which). Both conserved end residues are part of each CDR3.

v_call: TRBV15
j_call: TRBJ2-1
cdr3_aa: CATSRDYRGRYNEQFF

v_call: TRBV6-1
j_call: TRBJ2-7
cdr3_aa: CASKALDRGLNEQYF

v_call: TRBV11-2
j_call: TRBJ2-1
cdr3_aa: CASSLEASGRRRFF

v_call: TRBV20-1
j_call: TRBJ2-3
cdr3_aa: CSAIGPGDTQYF

v_call: TRBV7-8
j_call: TRBJ2-7
cdr3_aa: CASSLGSDIAYEQYF

v_call: TRBV5-1
j_call: TRBJ2-1
cdr3_aa: CASSLLGMGIDEQFF

v_call: TRBV27
j_call: TRBJ2-1
cdr3_aa: CASSLPLTGTINEQFF

v_call: TRBV20-1
j_call: TRBJ2-3
cdr3_aa: CSARGSVDTQYF

v_call: TRBV5-1
j_call: TRBJ2-2
cdr3_aa: CASSTWTVNTGELFF

v_call: TRBV12-3/TRBV12-4
j_call: TRBJ1-1
cdr3_aa: CASRRQVNTEAFF

v_call: TRBV11-2
j_call: TRBJ2-1
cdr3_aa: CASSLPPGGGNLGNEQFF

v_call: TRBV7-4
j_call: TRBJ1-6
cdr3_aa: CASSLRPQGTNSPLHF

v_call: TRBV30
j_call: TRBJ2-2
cdr3_aa: CAWRVFRNTGELFF

v_call: TRBV4-1
j_call: TRBJ2-5
cdr3_aa: CASSPQQVIQETQYF

v_call: TRBV10-2
j_call: TRBJ2-1
cdr3_aa: CASRPLVMDGSVSNEQFF

v_call: TRBV5-1
j_call: TRBJ2-7
cdr3_aa: CASSLAGDWKQYF

v_call: TRBV11-2
j_call: TRBJ2-3
cdr3_aa: CASSLEGRRGALPDTQYF

v_call: TRBV18
j_call: TRBJ2-2
cdr3_aa: CASSPQGLAGGGELFF

v_call: TRBV5-1
j_call: TRBJ1-2
cdr3_aa: CASSSGSRAGYTF

v_call: TRBV9
j_call: TRBJ2-2
cdr3_aa: CASSGTTGATGELFF

v_call: TRBV7-8
j_call: TRBJ2-1
cdr3_aa: CASSLAPGGHNDEQFF

v_call: TRBV5-1
j_call: TRBJ2-4
cdr3_aa: CASSVDLAKNIQYF

v_call: TRBV7-8
j_call: TRBJ1-1
cdr3_aa: CASSLAPGQMNTEAFF

v_call: TRBV20-1
j_call: TRBJ2-3
cdr3_aa: CSARLSGTSTDTQYF

v_call: TRBV20-1
j_call: TRBJ1-1
cdr3_aa: CSASPRGQLNTEAFF